Listed below are T cell receptor beta chains from one sample, sequenced in a study of molecular identifiers for immune sequencing clone quantification. TCRdb passed the PCR reads through MiXCR, listing each CDR3 protein once. The sample yields approximately 670,000 distinct CDR3 sequences, less than 20% seen once. Sequencing was performed on naive CD8+ T cells from blood, with Jurkat cell RNA spiked in. The source of these receptors is a human donor in good health. Some libraries in this study had Jurkat cell RNA spiked in. The CDR3 runs from the conserved cysteine through the conserved F or W. Each record gives: V gene, clone size, J gene, D gene, CDR3 DNA, CDR3 protein. The D gene is left open where the match is weak. Rows may omit the clone size; those that give it use once, few, many or a size class.

v_call: TRBV9; clone_size: many; j_call: TRBJ2-1; d_call: TRBD2; cdr3_nt: TGTGCCAGCAGCGTAGAAGGCGGGGGGGTCAATGAGCAGTTCTTC; cdr3_aa: CASSVEGGGVNEQFF
v_call: TRBV12-3/TRBV12-4; clone_size: many; j_call: TRBJ1-4; d_call: TRBD1; cdr3_nt: TGTGCCAGCAGTCACCGGGACAGGGGGCGAGGTGAAAAACTGTTTTTT; cdr3_aa: CASSHRDRGRGEKLFF
v_call: TRBV11-2; clone_size: few; j_call: TRBJ1-6; d_call: TRBD1; cdr3_nt: TGTGCCAGCAGGGGGACAGGGGTTTATTCACCCCTCCACTTT; cdr3_aa: CASRGTGVYSPLHF
v_call: TRBV7-7; clone_size: many; j_call: TRBJ1-1; d_call: NA; cdr3_nt: TGTGCCAGCAGCTTACTTAGGGAGGTCCGAACTGAAGCTTTCTTT; cdr3_aa: CASSLLREVRTEAFF
v_call: TRBV2; clone_size: many; j_call: TRBJ2-7; d_call: NA; cdr3_nt: TGTGCCAGCAGTGAAGCGAGCTTAGCGCTCTACTCCTACGAGCAGTACTTC; cdr3_aa: CASSEASLALYSYEQYF
v_call: TRBV7-9; clone_size: many; j_call: TRBJ2-2; d_call: NA; cdr3_nt: TGTGCCAGCAGCTGGACACCCCGGGGTGGGACCGGGGAGCTGTTTTTT; cdr3_aa: CASSWTPRGGTGELFF
v_call: TRBV6-5; clone_size: NA; j_call: TRBJ2-2; d_call: NA; cdr3_nt: TGTGCCAGCAGTTACTCGTTTCTGGGCGGGAACACCGGGGAGCTGTTTTTT; cdr3_aa: CASSYSFLGGNTGELFF
v_call: TRBV2; clone_size: many; j_call: TRBJ2-7; d_call: NA; cdr3_nt: TGTGCCAGCCTAGCCCCTGACATGTCGATTGGGTCCTACGAGCAGTACTTC; cdr3_aa: CASLAPDMSIGSYEQYF
v_call: TRBV27; clone_size: many; j_call: TRBJ1-1; d_call: NA; cdr3_nt: TGTGCCAGCAGCATACAGGTTAAAAACACTGAAGCTTTCTTT; cdr3_aa: CASSIQVKNTEAFF
v_call: TRBV20-1; clone_size: NA; j_call: TRBJ2-1; d_call: TRBD2; cdr3_nt: TGCAGTGCCAGCGGGACTAGCGGGAGGCCCTACAATGAGCAGTTCTTC; cdr3_aa: CSASGTSGRPYNEQFF
v_call: TRBV7-9; clone_size: NA; j_call: TRBJ2-7; d_call: TRBD2; cdr3_nt: TGTGCCAGCAGCTATCCCGGGACTAGCGGGATATACGAGCAGTACTTC; cdr3_aa: CASSYPGTSGIYEQYF
v_call: TRBV7-9; clone_size: many; j_call: TRBJ2-4; d_call: TRBD1; cdr3_nt: TGTGCCAGCAGCTCGACAGGGGGCTTGGTCAAAAACATTCAGTACTTC; cdr3_aa: CASSSTGGLVKNIQYF
v_call: TRBV6-2/TRBV6-3; clone_size: many; j_call: TRBJ1-5; d_call: NA; cdr3_nt: TGTGCCAGCAGACTTCAGGGGTTAGGCAATCAGCCCCAGCATTTT; cdr3_aa: CASRLQGLGNQPQHF
v_call: TRBV6-2/TRBV6-3; clone_size: few; j_call: TRBJ1-4; d_call: NA; cdr3_nt: TGTGCCAGCAGTTATCTTTACGTTGGGGGCCGGAATGAAAAACTGTTTTTT; cdr3_aa: CASSYLYVGGRNEKLFF
v_call: TRBV27; clone_size: few; j_call: TRBJ2-7; d_call: NA; cdr3_nt: TGTGCCAGCAGTTTAGGGGTGGCGACAGCTTACGAGCAGTACTTC; cdr3_aa: CASSLGVATAYEQYF
v_call: TRBV12-3/TRBV12-4; clone_size: many; j_call: TRBJ2-7; d_call: NA; cdr3_nt: TGTGCCAGCAGTTTAGCACATACAGAGTACGAGCAGTACTTC; cdr3_aa: CASSLAHTEYEQYF
v_call: TRBV7-6; clone_size: many; j_call: TRBJ2-3; d_call: TRBD1; cdr3_nt: TGTGCCAGCAGCTTAGTGCAGGGGGCAGATACGCAGTATTTT; cdr3_aa: CASSLVQGADTQYF
v_call: TRBV13; clone_size: many; j_call: TRBJ1-1; d_call: NA; cdr3_nt: TGTGCCAGCAGCTCTCGACAGATGAACACTGAAGCTTTCTTT; cdr3_aa: CASSSRQMNTEAFF